Listed below are T cell receptor beta chains from one sample, sequenced in a study of cytomegalovirus exposure and HLA in healthy donors. The repertoire was sequenced with immunoSEQ multiplex PCR; TCRdb's copy has only in-frame clones and lacks some. The sample lists about 160,000 clones, approximately 80% occurring once. Input material: PBMCs. These TCRs come from a man in his late teens or twenties in good health and CMV-seronegative. Both conserved end residues are part of each CDR3. Each record gives: D gene, clone size, J gene, V gene, CDR3 protein, CDR3 DNA. The D gene is left open where the match is weak. Rows may omit the clone size; those that give it use once, few, many or a size class.

. | . | TRBJ2-3 | TRBV27 | CASSWASDTDTQYF | TGTGCCAGCAGTTGGGCTTCAGACACAGATACGCAGTATTTT
. | . | TRBJ2-7 | TRBV5-1 | CASSLDVVGEQYF | TGCGCCAGCAGCTTGGATGTTGTCGGCGAGCAGTACTTC
. | . | TRBJ1-1 | TRBV27 | CASSLSGGGRTEAFF | TGTGCCAGCAGTTTATCAGGGGGGGGCCGAACTGAAGCTTTCTTT
TRBD1 | . | TRBJ2-7 | TRBV4-1 | CASSPRQGGYEQYF | TGCGCCAGCAGCCCAAGACAGGGGGGCTACGAGCAGTACTTC
TRBD1 | . | TRBJ2-7 | TRBV7-2 | CASSLRTGLYEQYF | TGTGCCAGCAGCTTACGGACAGGTCTCTACGAGCAGTACTTC
TRBD1 | few | TRBJ1-1 | TRBV7-2 | CASSFAPGQGVVVAFF | TGTGCCAGCAGCTTTGCCCCCGGACAGGGGGTGGTTGTAGCTTTCTTT
. | once | TRBJ2-7 | TRBV5-4 | CASSPGGPDREQYF | TGTGCCAGCAGTCCCGGGGGACCGGATAGGGAGCAGTACTTC
TRBD2 | . | TRBJ2-1 | TRBV6-6 | CASSYLSGSYNEQFF | TGTGCCAGCAGTTATCTTAGCGGGAGCTACAATGAGCAGTTCTTC
TRBD1 | . | TRBJ2-1 | TRBV5-1 | CASRSMDRGDRYEQFF | TGCGCCAGCAGATCTATGGACAGGGGGGATCGCTATGAGCAGTTCTTC
. | . | TRBJ2-7 | TRBV10-3 | CAISLGQDRGNEQYF | TGTGCCATCAGCCTCGGACAGGACCGGGGGAACGAGCAGTACTTC
. | . | TRBJ1-5 | TRBV12-5 | CASGPLDRLNQPQHF | TGTGCTAGTGGTCCCCTCGACAGGCTCAATCAGCCCCAGCATTTT
. | . | TRBJ2-3 | TRBV27 | CASSSDFSTDTQYF | TGTGCCAGCAGTTCAGACTTTAGCACAGATACGCAGTATTTT
. | once | TRBJ2-7 | TRBV18 | CASSPAARGAVSEQYF | TGTGCCAGCTCACCGGCGGCCCGGGGGGCTGTGAGTGAGCAGTACTTC
TRBD1 | once | TRBJ1-2 | TRBV6-4 | CASRETGAYGYTF | TGTGCCAGCAGAGAGACAGGGGCCTATGGCTACACCTTC
. | . | TRBJ2-7 | TRBV27 | CASSYDSLREQYF | TGTGCCAGCAGTTATGACTCTCTGAGGGAGCAGTACTTC
. | . | TRBJ2-3 | TRBV6-5 | CASTRRIFGGDTQYF | TGTGCCAGCACCCGTAGAATATTCGGGGGAGATACGCAGTATTTT
. | . | TRBJ2-3 | TRBV2 | CASSEIPQGQFTDTQYF | TGTGCCAGCAGTGAAATTCCCCAGGGACAATTCACAGATACGCAGTATTTT
TRBD1 | once | TRBJ1-6 | TRBV11-1 | CASSNRQGYNSPLHF | TGTGCCAGCAGCAACAGACAGGGATATAATTCACCCCTCCACTTT
TRBD1 | . | TRBJ1-6 | TRBV28 | CASSLPAGTAAVLHF | TGTGCCAGCAGTTTACCGGCGGGGACAGCAGCCGTCCTCCACTTT
TRBD1 | . | TRBJ2-2 | TRBV18 | CASAWDSVPNTGELFF | TGTGCCAGCGCCTGGGACAGCGTACCGAACACCGGGGAGCTGTTTTTT
TRBD1 | . | TRBJ2-2 | TRBV28 | CASSPQTGDTGELFF | TGTGCCAGCAGTCCCCAGACAGGGGACACCGGGGAGCTGTTTTTT
TRBD1 | few | TRBJ2-1 | TRBV2 | CASSNRGRFNEQFF | TGTGCCAGCAGTAACAGGGGCCGTTTCAATGAGCAGTTCTTC
TRBD1 | . | TRBJ1-1 | TRBV29-1 | CSVSTGNMNTEAFF | TGCAGCGTTTCGACAGGGAACATGAACACTGAAGCTTTCTTT
TRBD2 | . | TRBJ2-3 | TRBV6-4 | CASSVGLAGTQYF | TGTGCCAGCAGTGTAGGACTAGCCGGTACGCAGTATTTT
. | few | TRBJ2-2 | TRBV7-9 | CASSARGSGELFF | TGTGCCAGCAGCGCCCGGGGGTCCGGGGAGCTGTTTTTT
TRBD2 | once | TRBJ2-5 | TRBV5-5 | CASSRGVGAETQYF | TGTGCCAGCAGCCGGGGGGTTGGGGCAGAGACCCAGTACTTC
. | . | TRBJ1-2 | TRBV14 | CASSQVREVNYGYTF | TGTGCCAGCAGCCAAGTCCGGGAAGTGAACTATGGCTACACCTTC
. | . | TRBJ1-6 | TRBV28 | CASSHRAGKGSPLHF | TGTGCCAGCAGTCACAGGGCAGGAAAGGGTTCACCCCTCCACTTT
TRBD2 | . | TRBJ2-1 | TRBV27 | CASSLVGGRASDEQFF | TGTGCCAGCAGTTTAGTGGGCGGGAGGGCCAGCGATGAGCAGTTCTTC
. | . | TRBJ2-7 | TRBV5-1 | CASSHSSYEQYF | TGCGCCAGCAGCCACAGCTCCTACGAGCAGTACTTC
. | . | TRBJ2-2 | TRBV19 | CASSIRLIEPGLFF | TGTGCCAGTAGTATCCGACTCATAGAGCCGGGGCTGTTTTTT
. | . | TRBJ2-1 | TRBV15 | CATSPSTRVGATDEQFF | TGTGCCACCAGCCCCTCTACAAGGGTGGGGGCTACGGATGAGCAGTTCTTC
TRBD2 | few | TRBJ2-5 | TRBV2 | CASSVAGQYF | TGTGCCAGCAGCGTAGCGGGACAGTACTTC